This T cell receptor (beta chain) originates from a study of blood T cells in healthy people across ages. Extraction yielded at least 5 micrograms of total RNA per sample. This clonotype was counted a single time. J gave up 0 bases and V 6 bases, and 4 bases lay outside the gene matches. The CDR3 loop spans 15 amino acids. Sample-barcoded 5' priming and a J-beta primer mix drove a second PCR of about 6 to 12 cycles. TCRdb fed the 5' RACE reads into MiXCR, producing one record per CDR3 protein. This sample carries some 880,000 distinct CDR3 sequences, under 40% of them seen once, and the ten largest clones take 10% to 15%.

The receptor was isolated from a man between 18 and 35 years old in good health. Sequenced sample: blood. The rearrangement links TRBV12-3 or TRBV12-4 to TRBJ2-1, with 8 bases identical to TRBD1. DNA for the CDR3: TGTGCCAGCAGCGAACAGGGGGTCTCCTACAATGAGCAGTTCTTC. Protein: CASSEQGVSYNEQFF.